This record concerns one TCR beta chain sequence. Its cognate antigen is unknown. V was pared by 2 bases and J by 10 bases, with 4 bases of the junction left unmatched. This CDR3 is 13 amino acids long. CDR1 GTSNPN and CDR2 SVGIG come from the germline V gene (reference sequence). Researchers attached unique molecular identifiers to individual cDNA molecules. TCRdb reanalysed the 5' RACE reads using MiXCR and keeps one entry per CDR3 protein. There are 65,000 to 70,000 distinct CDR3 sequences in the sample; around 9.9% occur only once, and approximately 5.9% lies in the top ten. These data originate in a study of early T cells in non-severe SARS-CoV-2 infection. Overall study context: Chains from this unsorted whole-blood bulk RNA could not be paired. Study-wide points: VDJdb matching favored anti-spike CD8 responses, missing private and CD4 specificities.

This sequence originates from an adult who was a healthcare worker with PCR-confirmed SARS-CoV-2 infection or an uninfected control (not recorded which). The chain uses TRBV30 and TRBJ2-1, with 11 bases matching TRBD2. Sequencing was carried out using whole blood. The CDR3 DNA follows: TGTGCCTGGAGTACCACTAGCGGGAGCGAGCAGTTCTTC. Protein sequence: CAWSTTSGSEQFF.